A single sample is the source of the 10 T cell receptor beta chains below, sequenced in a study of cytomegalovirus exposure and HLA in healthy donors. PCR used 60 Vbeta primers and 13 Jbeta primers. Assay used: immunoSEQ multiplex PCR; TCRdb lists only in-frame clones, some missing. This table has around 65,000 clones, approximately 67% appearing once. Source material: PBMCs. These TCRs come from a young man in good health and CMV-seronegative.

This clone came up a few times. J is TRBJ1-6 and V is TRBV7-6; D gene uncertain. V was cut by 5 bases and J by 4 bases, with 9 bases left in between. This CDR3 has 14 residues. In germline, CDR1 is SGHVS, CDR2 FNYEAQ. CDR3 DNA: TGTGCCAGCAGCCGCGATTCGTATAATTCACCCCTCCACTTT. Translation: CASSRDSYNSPLHF.

CDR3 in amino acids: CASSQVLLGTGGENEQFF. As DNA, the CDR3 is TGTGCCAGCAGCCAAGTACTGCTCGGGACAGGGGGCGAGAATGAGCAGTTCTTC. This chain connects TRBV4-2 to TRBJ2-1; TRBD1 matches 12 bases. The CDR3 is made up of 18 amino acids. Germline loops: CDR1 LGHNA, CDR2 YNFKEQ. V shed 1 base and J 7 bases; nucleotides not matched to a gene: 11.

V is TRBV6-5 and J is TRBJ1-4; TRBD1 matches 8 bases. CDR1 and CDR2 from the germline V gene are MNHEY and SVGAGI. The junction had 2 bases not matched to a gene; V was cut back by 0 bases and J by 8 bases. CDR3 length equals 14 residues. The CDR3 DNA reads as TGTGCCAGCAGTTACTCGGACAGGGACGAAAAACTGTTTTTT. This sequence encodes CASSYSDRDEKLFF.

This clone was seen more than once but under ten times. The CDR3 region has the DNA TGTGCCAGCAGGGCAGGGGGTAGCTCCTACAATGAGCAGTTCTTC. This sequence encodes CASRAGGSSYNEQFF. The chain combines TRBV2 with TRBJ2-1, with 7 positions matching TRBD1. J lost 0 bases, V lost 6 bases, and 5 bases had no gene match. The CDR3 sequence is 15 residues long. Per the germline V gene, CDR1 is SNHLY and CDR2 is FYNNEI. Together with reference TRBV2 and TRBJ2-1, the CDR3 gives the full variable domain: EPEVTQTPSHQVTQMGQEVILRCVPISNHLYFYWYRQILGQKVEFLVSFYNNEISEKSEIFDDQFSVERPDGSNFTLKIRSTKLEDSAMYFCASRAGGSSYNEQFFGPGTRLTVL.

The J gene is TRBJ1-1, the V gene TRBV6-5; D perhaps matches TRBD1 (5 bases). The CDR3 contains 14 residues. V shed 5 bases and J shed 3 bases, with 13 bases lying between them. Germline V gives CDR1 MNHEY, CDR2 SVGAGI. The CDR3 here is CASSPPLGDTEAFF. The CDR3 DNA follows: TGTGCCAGCAGTCCACCCTTAGGGGACACTGAAGCTTTCTTT.

The genes are TRBV4-2 and TRBJ1-4; 7 nucleotides line up with TRBD1. Germline V gene data show CDR1 as LGHNA and CDR2 as YNFKEQ. J was trimmed by 5 bases and V by 5 bases; bases with no gene match: 5. CDR3 size: 14 residues. The chain's CDR3 is CASSWTGGNEKLFF. The CDR3 DNA reads TGTGCCAGCAGCTGGACAGGAGGGAATGAAAAACTGTTTTTT.

This sequence joins TRBV5-4 and TRBJ2-5; TRBD2 matches at 11 bases. The CDR3 extends over 17 amino acids. The V segment lost 4 bases and the J segment 4 bases; nucleotides outside the gene matches: 12. Per the germline V gene, CDR1 is SGHNT and CDR2 is YYREEE (reference sequence). The DNA of the CDR3 is TGTGCCAGCAGCATCGATAGCGGGGGGGCCAGTGGAGAGACCCAGTACTTC. Encoded protein: CASSIDSGGASGETQYF.

This clone was recorded once. The chain combines TRBV6-5 with TRBJ2-3; 7 bases match TRBD2. The germline V gene has CDR1 MNHEY and CDR2 SVGAGI. There are 11 residues in the CDR3. The junction had 4 bases not matched to a gene; V was cut back by 6 bases and J by 10 bases. The CDR3 loop reads CASSSAGSQYF. The DNA for the CDR3 is TGTGCCAGCAGCTCAGCGGGGTCGCAGTATTTT.

The chain is built from TRBV18 and TRBJ2-5, with 7 bases lining up with TRBD1. Germline values: CDR1 KGHSH, CDR2 LQKENI. V trimming: 1 base; J trimming: 3 bases; junction bases outside the gene matches: 2. The CDR3 contains 14 residues. CDR3 coding DNA: TGTGCCAGCTCACCACAGACAGGGAAAGAGACCCAGTACTTC. Its translation: CASSPQTGKETQYF.

This chain connects TRBV7-2 to TRBJ2-7, with D tentatively TRBD1 (6 bases). Germline CDR1 reads SGHTA; CDR2 reads FQGNSA. CDR3 length: 14 residues. V shed 8 bases and J shed 2 bases, with 16 bases lying between them. The CDR3 sequence: CASRRAQGTYEQYF. CDR3 DNA sequence: TGTGCCAGCCGCCGGGCGCAGGGGACCTACGAGCAGTACTTC.